This TCR beta chain was obtained from a study of CD8+CD57+ T cells in acquired aplastic anemia. Study-wide context: DNA per sorted CD4+ or CD8+ sample ranged about 0.2 to 30 ug, averaging 3.2 ug. Study-level results: The number of CD8+ CDR3 sequences shared by patients and controls was twenty-nine.

Germline loops: CDR1 ENHRY, CDR2 SYGVKD. V was cut by 0 bases and J by 7 bases, with 6 bases left in between. The CDR3 loop spans 13 amino acids. Both TCR beta VDJ combination and CDR3 sequence profiling were carried out. Genomic DNA was the template for this profiling. TCRdb reprocessed the reads with MiXCR, giving one entry per CDR3 protein. In the table there are 150,000 to 200,000 distinct CDR3 sequences, around half of which are singletons. Those patients picked for sequencing had displayed CD8+CD57+ cell expansion on flow cytometry. Severe acquired aplastic anemia was present in every patient. This clonotype was observed at least ten times. Its antigen is not known.

This chain connects TRBV10-3 to TRBJ2-2; no definite D call. The receptor was derived from a human donor with aplastic anemia. Sequenced sample: sorted CD4+, CD8+, or CD8+CD57+ T cells (not recorded which) from PBMCs. CDR3 nucleotides: TGTGCCATCAGTGAGTCCTATTACGGGGAGCTGTTTTTT. As protein: CAISESYYGELFF.